The clone carrying this TCR beta chain was seen repeatedly, ten times or more. Its specificity is not known. cDNA molecules, individually, were tagged with unique molecular identifiers. TCRdb re-analysed the 5' RACE reads in MiXCR, keeping a single row per CDR3 protein. The sample holds more than 50,000 distinct CDR3 sequences, 5.6% seen once. These data are taken from a study of early T cells in non-severe SARS-CoV-2 infection. Study overall: It was bulk RNA from unsorted whole blood that was sequenced, and the chains were unpaired.

Study observations and caveats: Anti-spike CD8 responses were favored in VDJdb matching, and private and CD4 specificities were missed.

This CDR3 contains 16 residues. Germline V gene lookup returns CDR1 LGHNA and CDR2 YNFKEQ. Unmatched junction bases numbered 5, after V lost 1 base and J lost 2 bases. The receptor was derived from an adult who was a healthcare worker with PCR-confirmed SARS-CoV-2 infection or an uninfected control (not recorded which). The J gene is TRBJ1-1, the V gene TRBV4-2; 9 bases are a match to TRBD1. The sample comprised whole blood. CDR3: CASSQGDRGYNTEAFF. The CDR3 nucleotides are TGTGCCAGCAGCCAAGGAGACAGGGGGTATAACACTGAAGCTTTCTTT.